The clone carrying this T cell receptor beta chain came up many times. This sample is drawn from a study of tumor-infiltrating lymphocytes in primary liver carcinoma. From about 19-30 mg of unsorted bulk tissue, DNA and RNA were co-extracted together. Total RNA amounting to about 520 ng was the source from which TCR beta cDNA was made with a constant-region primer. Sequencing libraries for TCR beta derived from three nested multiplex PCR rounds that used slightly modified ARM-PCR. TRBV1-TRBV30 forward primers and a C-beta reverse primer were used in the first two PCR rounds, which each ran for 10 cycles. TCRdb re-called the multiplex PCR reads with MiXCR, one entry per CDR3 protein. The sample has under 50,000 distinct CDR3 sequences, 71% seen once. CDR1 SGHTS and CDR2 YDEGEE come from the germline V gene. The CDR3 has 16 amino acids. V shed 3 bases and J 6 bases; nucleotides not matched to a gene: 9.

Input material: liver tumor tissue from sampling region 5. As for subset: tumor region T5, tumor centre. The chain links TRBV5-8 to TRBJ2-2, with 9 nucleotides matching TRBD2. This receptor was identified in a man aged 35 to 55 with primary liver carcinoma and hepatitis B virus infection. The CDR3 region is CASSSGLASVPGELFF. In DNA form, the CDR3 reads TGTGCCAGCAGCTCCGGACTAGCGAGTGTTCCCGGGGAGCTGTTTTTT.